The present T cell receptor beta chain was sequenced within a study of blood T cell repertoires in COVID-19. Across the study: T cells, B-cell-depleted T cells, or PBMCs provided the cDNA or gDNA that served as material.

The repertoire was sequenced with immunoSEQ multiplex PCR; TCRdb's copy has only in-frame clones and lacks some. The sample shows roughly 100,000 clones, 85% of them seen only once. This clonotype was sampled from a middle-aged man with acute or convalescent COVID-19. Sequenced input: peripheral blood.

This chain's CDR3 is CAWSTGEVAEAFF. The DNA of the CDR3 is TGTGCCTGGAGTACAGGGGAGGTGGCTGAAGCTTTCTTT. The chain recombines TRBV30 with TRBJ1-1, with 7 bases that match TRBD1. CDR3 length equals 13 residues. Germline values: CDR1 GTSNPN, CDR2 SVGIG (reference sequence). Trimming took 2 bases from V and 6 from J; bases not matched to a gene: 6.